The 21 T cell receptor beta chains below all came from one sample that was sequenced in a study of blood T cell repertoires in COVID-19. Sequenced by immunoSEQ multiplex PCR; TCRdb stores in-frame clones only, minus some. The table has around 250,000 clones, about nine tenths seen once. Input material: PBMCs or T cells enriched from blood (not recorded which). The receptors stem from a young man who had recovered from COVID-19.

This clone was seen more than once but under ten times. The chain has TRBV6-5 and TRBJ1-2; D gene unclear. Germline V lookup: CDR1 MNHEY, CDR2 SVGAGI. The V end lost 0 bases, the J end lost 6 bases, and 8 bases lay between the germline ends. This CDR3 comprises 13 residues. The CDR3 is CASSYSTGDGYTF. CDR3 DNA: TGTGCCAGCAGTTACTCTACGGGAGATGGCTACACCTTC.

V usage is TRBV7-2 and J usage is TRBJ1-2; D remains unclear. V shed 3 bases and J shed 0 bases, with 8 bases lying between them. Looked up from germline, CDR1 is SGHTA and CDR2 is FQGNSA. The CDR3 has 14 amino acids. The CDR3 loop is CASSFPGANYGYTF. In DNA, the CDR3 is TGTGCCAGCAGCTTCCCGGGAGCTAACTATGGCTACACCTTC.

This clone was observed once. The chain recombines TRBV10-1 with TRBJ2-7, with a possible D match to TRBD2 (6 bases). Germline V gene data show CDR1 as WNHNN and CDR2 as SYGVQD (reference sequence). The CDR3 consists of 16 residues. The V end lost 0 bases, the J end lost 4 bases, and 16 bases lay between the germline ends. CDR3 nucleotide sequence: TGCGCCAGCAGTGAGTCGGGCGGGATGGTCGGGTACGAGCAGTACTTC. Amino acid sequence: CASSESGGMVGYEQYF.

V is TRBV19 and J is TRBJ2-3, with a weak D call TRBD2 (5 bases). V dropped 3 bases and J dropped 8 bases, with 24 bases sitting between them. Germline CDR1 is LNHDA and CDR2 is SQIVND (reference sequence). The CDR3 is made up of 17 amino acids. The DNA for the CDR3 is TGTGCCAGTAGTATTCAGAGGGCACGGAAGGAGGTCGGTACGCAGTATTTT. Its translation: CASSIQRARKEVGTQYF.

The chain recombines TRBV2 with TRBJ2-2, with D tentatively TRBD1 (6 bases). Trimming removed 1 base from V and 3 bases from J, with 9 bases in between. Germline CDR1 SNHLY, CDR2 FYNNEI. The CDR3 has 15 residues. CDR3 DNA: TGTGCCAGCAGTGAAGTCGCAGGGGACACCGGGGAGCTGTTTTTT. This sequence encodes CASSEVAGDTGELFF.

This chain connects TRBV19 to TRBJ1-3; the D is unclear. V lost 6 bases and J lost 0, with 9 bases in between. This CDR3 has 14 amino acids. CDR1 is LNHDA and CDR2 is SQIVND in the germline V gene (reference sequence). In DNA, the CDR3 is TGTGCCAGTAGGAGGGCCAGCTCTGGAAACACCATATATTTT. Protein: CASRRASSGNTIYF.

This clone was recorded only once. This rearrangement joins TRBV29-1 to TRBJ1-2; possible D gene TRBD1, 5 bases. The CDR3 contains 13 residues. Germline V gene data show CDR1 as SQVTM and CDR2 as ANQGSEA. V was clipped by 3 bases and J by 3 bases, with 11 bases between them. The CDR3 sequence is CSVDWGGDYGYTF. CDR3 in DNA: TGCAGCGTTGATTGGGGGGGTGACTATGGCTACACCTTC. Drawing the rest from reference TRBV29-1 and TRBJ1-2, the complete variable domain is SAVISQKPSRDICQRGTSLTIQCQVDSQVTMMFWYRQQPGQSLTLIATANQGSEATYESGFVIDKFPISRPNLTFSTLTVSNMSPEDSSIYLCSVDWGGDYGYTFGSGTRLTVV.

This chain joins TRBV27 and TRBJ2-1; D might be TRBD1 (5 bases). Germline V gives CDR1 MNHEY, CDR2 SMNVEV (reference sequence). V was trimmed by 4 bases and J by 7 bases, leaving 14 bases between them. CDR3 length equals 14 residues. Written as DNA, the CDR3 is TGTGCCAGCAGTTCCGGGCTCGCAGGGAATGAGCAGTTCTTC. Amino acid sequence: CASSSGLAGNEQFF.

The chain has TRBV15 and TRBJ1-4, with D hard to call. This CDR3 has 13 amino acids. CDR1 and CDR2 from the germline V gene are LNHNV and YYDKDF (reference sequence). V lost 0 bases and J lost 15, with 14 bases in between. The CDR3 bases are TGTGCCACCAGCAGAGAGGACTACTTCTCTATGTTTTTT. As protein: CATSREDYFSMFF.

The J gene is TRBJ2-7, the V gene TRBV4-2; 11 nucleotides agree with TRBD1. J lost 5 bases, V lost 3 bases, and 6 bases had no gene match. Looked up from germline, CDR1 is LGHNA and CDR2 is YNFKEQ. This CDR3 has 15 amino acids. The CDR3 sequence: CASSQPGQGADEQYF. The CDR3 bases are TGTGCCAGCAGCCAGCCAGGACAGGGGGCCGACGAGCAGTACTTC.

V gene TRBV7-3 combines with J gene TRBJ2-5, with D perhaps matching TRBD2 (5 bases). The CDR3 is 14 residues long. V was shortened by 5 bases and J by 4 bases, with 14 bases between the two germline ends. Germline values: CDR1 SGHTA, CDR2 FQGTGA. CDR3 region: CASSPSPGIETQYF. CDR3 sequence (DNA): TGTGCCAGCAGCCCATCCCCGGGGATAGAGACCCAGTACTTC.

V usage is TRBV10-3 and J usage is TRBJ1-3; D unresolved. Per germline, CDR1 ENHRY and CDR2 SYGVKD. V was clipped by 10 bases and J by 2 bases, with 18 bases between them. The CDR3 length is 15 residues. The CDR3 nucleotides are TGTGCCACGTCCCCGAGAGGGCGAACTGGAAACACCATATATTTT. It encodes CATSPRGRTGNTIYF.

The chain links TRBV28 to TRBJ2-6, with no clear D. CDR1 and CDR2 (germline): MDHEN, SYDVKM. V gave up 7 bases and J gave up 2 bases, with 6 bases separating them. The CDR3 covers 13 residues. The CDR3 nucleotides read TGTGCCAGCACCCCGGCTGGGGCCAACGTCCTGACTTTC. Protein sequence: CASTPAGANVLTF.

The V and J genes are TRBV28 and TRBJ1-1, with D tentatively TRBD1 (6 bases). Germline V gives CDR1 MDHEN, CDR2 SYDVKM. With 2 bases removed from V and 7 bases from J, the gap between germline ends came to 17 bases. The length of the CDR3 is 15 residues. In DNA, the CDR3 is TGTGCCAGCAGTTTAGGGGCTGGGGGACACCTTGAAGCTTTCTTT. This encodes CASSLGAGGHLEAFF.

The chain joins TRBV7-6 to TRBJ1-2; a weak D match, TRBD1 (6 bases). Germline V CDR1 and CDR2: SGHVS, FNYEAQ. Trimming shortened V by 0 bases and J by 6 bases, and 11 bases separated the two germline ends. The CDR3 is made up of 14 amino acids. CDR3 nucleotide sequence: TGTGCCAGCAGCTTAGCGGCAGGGGTTGATGGCTACACCTTC. This encodes CASSLAAGVDGYTF.

The count of this clone is one. The rearrangement links TRBV5-5 to TRBJ2-2; 9 bases fit TRBD1. CDR1 is SGHKS and CDR2 is YYEKEE in the germline V gene (reference sequence). This CDR3 has 19 amino acids. The ends lost 2 bases at V and 3 bases at J; junction bases unmatched: 14. The CDR3 coding sequence is TGTGCCAGCAGCTTAATGTTCGGGACAGGGTTTGGAGACACCGGGGAGCTGTTTTTT. As protein: CASSLMFGTGFGDTGELFF.

The chain links TRBV5-1 to TRBJ1-1; 7 bases line up with TRBD1. Germline V gene data show CDR1 as SGHRS and CDR2 as YFSETQ. This CDR3 is built from 15 residues. The J segment lost 0 bases and the V segment lost 0 bases, leaving 2 bases of the junction unmatched. CDR3 loop: CASSLEGAMNTEAFF. In nucleotides, the CDR3 is TGCGCCAGCAGCTTGGAGGGGGCGATGAACACTGAAGCTTTCTTT. The complete variable domain, with remaining parts taken from reference TRBV5-1 and TRBJ1-1, reads KAGVTQTPRYLIKTRGQQVTLSCSPISGHRSVSWYQQTPGQGLQFLFEYFSETQRNKGNFPGRFSGRQFSNSRSEMNVSTLELGDSALYLCASSLEGAMNTEAFFGQGTRLTVV.

This clone has only one observation. The J gene is TRBJ1-5, the V gene TRBV19; the match to TRBD1 covers 9 bases. The CDR3 runs to 15 residues. Germline V gives CDR1 LNHDA, CDR2 SQIVND (reference sequence). After removal of 5 bases from V and 4 bases from J, the junction contained 6 bases not matched to a gene. This CDR3 is CASSGRDRANQPQHF. In nucleotides, the CDR3 is TGTGCCAGTAGTGGCCGGGACAGGGCTAATCAGCCCCAGCATTTT.

The genes are TRBV28 and TRBJ2-7; 7 positions match TRBD2. This CDR3 contains 15 residues. Germline V gene data show CDR1 as MDHEN and CDR2 as SYDVKM. After removal of 3 bases from V and 3 bases from J, the junction contained 8 bases not matched to a gene. CDR3: CASSFRREIYYEQYF. In DNA, the CDR3 is TGTGCCAGCAGTTTCCGGCGGGAGATTTACTACGAGCAGTACTTC. The full variable domain, rest sourced from reference TRBV28 and TRBJ2-7, is DVKVTQSSRYLVKRTGEKVFLECVQDMDHENMFWYRQDPGLGLRLIYFSYDVKMKEKGDIPEGYSVSREKKERFSLILESASTNQTSMYLCASSFRREIYYEQYFGPGTRLTVT.

The genes are TRBV11-2 and TRBJ2-3; D perhaps matches TRBD2 (6 bases). Germline CDR1 and CDR2: SGHAT and FQNNGV. V lost 6 bases and J 2 bases, leaving 9 bases between the germline ends. This CDR3 spans 13 amino acids. The CDR3 is CASSPGDTDTQYF. The CDR3 bases are TGTGCCAGCAGTCCGGGGGACACAGATACGCAGTATTTT.

The chain employs TRBV7-9 and TRBJ2-7, with 11 bases identical to TRBD1. Germline CDR1 SEHNR, CDR2 FQNEAQ (reference sequence). The CDR3 has 15 amino acids. The V gene end was trimmed by 5 bases and the J gene end by 3 bases; junction bases not matched to a gene: 6. The CDR3 spells CASSPPGQGDYEQYF. CDR3 sequence (DNA): TGTGCCAGCAGCCCTCCGGGACAGGGGGACTACGAGCAGTACTTC.